This T cell receptor (beta chain) is from a study of T-cell memory formation after mild COVID-19. Using its own MiXCR run on the 5' RACE reads, TCRdb lists one record per CDR3 protein. The sample has 300,000 to 400,000 distinct CDR3 sequences; around 21% are singletons. This CDR3 is 10 amino acids long. Trimming took 7 bases from V and 9 from J, leaving 7 bases between them. The germline V gene encodes CDR1 LGHNT and CDR2 FRNRAP. This clonotype turned up a few times. The source material was PBMCs or a T cell subset sorted from them (not recorded which). The chain combines TRBV12-5 with TRBJ2-1; D gene ambiguous. This receptor was obtained from an adult woman who had mild COVID-19 (a few samples of this study predate the infection). Cell type and time point are not known. CDR3 DNA sequence: TGTGCTAGTGTTTGTGGTGAGCAGTTCTTC. Translated, it gives CASVCGEQFF.